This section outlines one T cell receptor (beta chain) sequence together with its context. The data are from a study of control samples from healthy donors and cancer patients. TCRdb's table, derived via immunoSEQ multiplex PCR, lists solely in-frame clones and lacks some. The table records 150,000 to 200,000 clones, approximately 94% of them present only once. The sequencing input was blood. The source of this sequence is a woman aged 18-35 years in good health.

The CDR3 sequence: CASSTRKGPRGGELFF. CDR3 in DNA: TGTGCCAGCAGCACTCGAAAGGGGCCAAGGGGCGGGGAGCTGTTTTTT. This chain joins TRBV5-4 and TRBJ2-2, with D perhaps matching TRBD1 (5 bases). Trimming removed 4 bases at V and 7 bases at J, with 20 bases between. The CDR3 loop spans 16 amino acids. Germline CDR1 SGHNT, CDR2 YYREEE (reference sequence). Using reference TRBV5-4 and TRBJ2-2 for the parts outside the CDR3, the full variable domain is ETGVTQSPTHLIKTRGQQVTLRCSSQSGHNTVSWYQQALGQGPQFIFQYYREEENGRGNFPPRFSGLQFPNYSSELNVNALELDDSALYLCASSTRKGPRGGELFFGEGSRLTVL.